The rows below give T cell receptor beta chains drawn from one sample of a study of OX40 agonist ivuxolimab in advanced cancers. Sequencing used immunoSEQ multiplex PCR; TCRdb keeps in-frame clones, though not all of them. The sample holds about 66,000 clones, 80% to 85% seen once. The sequenced sample was CD4+ or CD8+ T cells sorted from blood, obtained in a trial of the OX40 agonist ivuxolimab. All receptors come from an adult with an advanced solid tumor such as melanoma, head and neck, liver or kidney cancer. The CDR3 runs from the conserved cysteine through the conserved F or W. A D gene is named only where the DNA matches it firmly. Size values are once, few and many counts, or a class for expanded clones, and some rows have none.

size	D	V	J	DNA	CDR3
-	-	TRBV6-6	TRBJ1-5	TGTGCCAGCAGTTACTCGATGACACCTAGCAATCAGCCCCAGCATTTT	CASSYSMTPSNQPQHF
-	-	TRBV6-5	TRBJ1-5	TGTGCCAGCAGACCGAGAGATAGCAATCAGCCCCAGCATTTT	CASRPRDSNQPQHF
-	-	TRBV5-4	TRBJ1-5	TGTGCCAGCAGCTTCCGGGGGGATAGCAATCAGCCCCAGCATTTT	CASSFRGDSNQPQHF
-	-	TRBV6-1	TRBJ1-2	TGTGCCAGCGGTGCAGGAGCCGCAAGGAACTATGGCTACACCTTC	CASGAGAARNYGYTF
-	TRBD1	TRBV7-2	TRBJ2-2	TGTGCCAGCAGCTTACCGGGACAGACCGGGGAGCTGTTTTTT	CASSLPGQTGELFF
-	TRBD2	TRBV14	TRBJ2-1	TGTGCCAGCCGACGCGGGGGGTCTAGCTCCTACAATGAGCAGTTCTTC	CASRRGGSSSYNEQFF
-	TRBD1	TRBV7-3	TRBJ2-7	TGTGCCAGCAGCTTATTGGGACAGGGTACCTACGAGCAGTACTTC	CASSLLGQGTYEQYF
-	TRBD1	TRBV6-6	TRBJ1-2	TGTGCCAGCAGGCCCAGGGGGGGCGCCGACTATGGCTACACCTTC	CASRPRGGADYGYTF
-	-	TRBV6-1	TRBJ1-3	TGTGCCAGCAGTGATTCGGCCCTTAGCTCTGGAAACACCATATATTTT	CASSDSALSSGNTIYF
-	TRBD1	TRBV6-5	TRBJ1-3	TGTGCCAGCAGTTACTCACAGGGGGCCGGAAACACCATATATTTT	CASSYSQGAGNTIYF
-	-	TRBV7-9	TRBJ2-7	TGTGCCAGCAGCTTACACCAGGCGACAGAGCAGTACTTC	CASSLHQATEQYF
-	TRBD2	TRBV5-1	TRBJ2-5	TGCGCCAGCAGCTCCCGATTTAGCGGGGGGGGAGAGACCCAGTACTTC	CASSSRFSGGGETQYF
-	-	TRBV11-2	TRBJ1-6	TGTGCCAGCAGCATAGGGTCTAATTCACCCCTCCACTTT	CASSIGSNSPLHF
-	-	TRBV6-1	TRBJ1-2	TGTGCCAGCCCAGGGAGTGGCGGCTACACCTTC	CASPGSGGYTF
-	-	TRBV2	TRBJ2-1	TGTGCCAGCGGAGAGACAGGTGTCAATGAGCAGTTCTTC	CASGETGVNEQFF
-	TRBD1	TRBV28	TRBJ1-1	TGTGCCAGCAGCGGGACAGGGGGTTCCTACACTGAAGCTTTCTTT	CASSGTGGSYTEAFF
-	-	TRBV6-5	TRBJ1-5	TGTGCCAGCAGTTACCAGGGGATCGGGAATCAGCCCCAGCATTTT	CASSYQGIGNQPQHF
few	-	TRBV5-1	TRBJ1-1	TGCGCCAGCAGCTTGGCCGGGGCCAGGAACACTGAAGCTTTCTTT	CASSLAGARNTEAFF
-	TRBD1	TRBV7-3	TRBJ2-3	TGTGCCAGCAGCTCTGGACAGGGTAAAGAGGATACGCAGTATTTT	CASSSGQGKEDTQYF
-	TRBD2	TRBV2	TRBJ2-5	TGTGCCAGCGTATCGGGACTAGCGGGGGGGCAAGAGACCCAGTACTTC	CASVSGLAGGQETQYF
-	-	TRBV5-4	TRBJ1-6	TGTGCCAGCAGCTCTGGTAATTCACCGAATTCACCCCTCCACTTT	CASSSGNSPNSPLHF
-	TRBD1	TRBV27	TRBJ2-5	TGTGCCAGCAGTAGACAGGGGCAAGAGACCCAGTACTTC	CASSRQGQETQYF
-	-	TRBV9	TRBJ1-3	TGTGCCAGCAGCCGGGCGAGGGCGGCTGGAAACACCATATATTTT	CASSRARAAGNTIYF
once	-	TRBV6-5	TRBJ2-3	TGTGCCACCTCGGTGGGGGTCGGAGATACGCAGTATTTT	CATSVGVGDTQYF
few	-	TRBV7-3	TRBJ2-6	TGTGCCAGCAGCCGGAAAGGCGTTCAGGGAACCATCTCTGGGGCCAACGTCCTGACTTTC	CASSRKGVQGTISGANVLTF
-	-	TRBV6-5	TRBJ1-5	TGTGCCAGCAGTTTTAGGACAGGCAATCAGCCCCAGCATTTT	CASSFRTGNQPQHF
-	-	TRBV13	TRBJ2-5	TGTGCCAGCAGCTTAGGCAGGGGAGGGGAGACCCAGTACTTC	CASSLGRGGETQYF
-	-	TRBV28	TRBJ2-7	TGTGCCAGCAGTTTATCCTCGGGACTCAGGCAGTACTTC	CASSLSSGLRQYF